These T cell receptor beta chains were read from a single sample in a study of CD8 T cells in ankylosing spondylitis. Using its own MiXCR run on the 5' RACE reads, TCRdb lists one record per CDR3 protein. The sample records about 36,000 distinct CDR3 sequences, around 6% being singletons. The sequenced sample was blood, either unsorted or a sorted T cell fraction (not recorded which). These receptors originate from a male donor with ankylosing spondylitis or in good health (not recorded which). CDR3s include the opening cysteine and the closing phenylalanine or tryptophan. Each record gives: J gene, V gene, clone size, D gene, CDR3 DNA, CDR3 protein. A D gene is named only where the DNA matches it firmly. Clone size is not always given. Where it is, it says once, few, many or a class for expanded clones.

J gene: TRBJ2-2; V gene: TRBV20-1; clone size: many; D gene: .; CDR3 DNA: TGCAGTGCTAGAGTATCCGGGGGTAACACCGGGGAGCTGTTTTTT; CDR3 protein: CSARVSGGNTGELFF
J gene: TRBJ2-5; V gene: TRBV3-1; clone size: many; D gene: .; CDR3 DNA: TGTGCCAGCAGCCCCAGGATAGAGCCTGCCAGGCAGTACTTC; CDR3 protein: CASSPRIEPARQYF
J gene: TRBJ2-2; V gene: TRBV5-1; clone size: many; D gene: .; CDR3 DNA: TGCTCCAGCAGCTTGGGGCTAGGGTCGACCGGGGAGCTGTTTTTT; CDR3 protein: CSSSLGLGSTGELFF
J gene: TRBJ2-3; V gene: TRBV20-1; clone size: many; D gene: .; CDR3 DNA: TGCAGTGCTAGAGATCTTATTAGGACCCCGCAGTATTTT; CDR3 protein: CSARDLIRTPQYF
J gene: TRBJ1-2; V gene: TRBV7-9; clone size: many; D gene: TRBD1; CDR3 DNA: TGTGCCAGCAGCTTACGGACAGACCAGGGGGATTGCACCTTC; CDR3 protein: CASSLRTDQGDCTF
J gene: TRBJ2-5; V gene: TRBV15; clone size: many; D gene: .; CDR3 DNA: TGTGCCACCAGCAGAGATGTACGGAGTACAGGGAAAGAGACCCAGTACTTC; CDR3 protein: CATSRDVRSTGKETQYF
J gene: TRBJ2-3; V gene: TRBV28; clone size: many; D gene: .; CDR3 DNA: TGTGCCAGCAGTTCTAACCTCATCAACAGAGCCACCGGGAGAGATACGCAGTATTTT; CDR3 protein: CASSSNLINRATGRDTQYF
J gene: TRBJ1-5; V gene: TRBV6-6; clone size: many; D gene: .; CDR3 DNA: TGTGCCAGCAGTTACTTAAAGGCCTCGCCCCAGCATTTT; CDR3 protein: CASSYLKASPQHF
J gene: TRBJ2-2; V gene: TRBV24-1; clone size: many; D gene: .; CDR3 DNA: TGTGCCACCAGTAGCCGGGGGATCGGCACCGGGGAGCTGTTTTTT; CDR3 protein: CATSSRGIGTGELFF
J gene: TRBJ2-1; V gene: TRBV20-1; clone size: .; D gene: .; CDR3 DNA: TGCAGTGCTAGAGCCCCGTCCGAGCTACGGTTCTTC; CDR3 protein: CSARAPSELRFF
J gene: TRBJ1-5; V gene: TRBV2; clone size: many; D gene: TRBD1; CDR3 DNA: TGTGCCAGCAGGGCCAACAGGGGAGGCAATCAGCCCCAGCATTTT; CDR3 protein: CASRANRGGNQPQHF
J gene: TRBJ2-1; V gene: TRBV29-1; clone size: many; D gene: .; CDR3 DNA: TGCAGCGCCGAAGATTGGGGCTACAATGAGCAGTTCTTC; CDR3 protein: CSAEDWGYNEQFF
J gene: TRBJ2-2; V gene: TRBV7-3; clone size: many; D gene: .; CDR3 DNA: TGTGCCAGCAGCTTAAGTCTGGACAGACCTAACACCGGGGAGCTGTTTTTT; CDR3 protein: CASSLSLDRPNTGELFF
J gene: TRBJ1-2; V gene: TRBV5-1; clone size: many; D gene: .; CDR3 DNA: TGCGCCAGCAGCTTAGGTCGGGATGGCTACACCTTC; CDR3 protein: CASSLGRDGYTF
J gene: TRBJ2-3; V gene: TRBV18; clone size: many; D gene: .; CDR3 DNA: TGTGCCAGCTCACCAGACACAGATACGCAGTATTTT; CDR3 protein: CASSPDTDTQYF
J gene: TRBJ2-1; V gene: TRBV20-1; clone size: many; D gene: .; CDR3 DNA: TGCAGTGCTAGTGATGGTCTGTTCAATGAGCAGTTCTTC; CDR3 protein: CSASDGLFNEQFF
J gene: TRBJ2-5; V gene: TRBV11-1; clone size: many; D gene: .; CDR3 DNA: TGTGCCAGCAGACGCGGGGAGAACCAAGAGACCCAGTACTTC; CDR3 protein: CASRRGENQETQYF
J gene: TRBJ2-7; V gene: TRBV20-1; clone size: many; D gene: .; CDR3 DNA: TGCAGTGCTAGAGCGAACGCGGGCGAGCAGTACTTC; CDR3 protein: CSARANAGEQYF
J gene: TRBJ2-7; V gene: TRBV7-2; clone size: .; D gene: .; CDR3 DNA: TGTGCCAGCAGCTCCAGTTCCGAGCAGTACTTC; CDR3 protein: CASSSSSEQYF
J gene: TRBJ1-4; V gene: TRBV12-3/TRBV12-4; clone size: many; D gene: .; CDR3 DNA: TGTGCCAGCAGTTTCGTGACAGGTCGGCCTAATGAAAAACTGTTTTTT; CDR3 protein: CASSFVTGRPNEKLFF
J gene: TRBJ1-2; V gene: TRBV19; clone size: many; D gene: TRBD1; CDR3 DNA: TGTGCCAGTAGCTCCCAGGGGGGCCCTAGAGGCTACACCTTC; CDR3 protein: CASSSQGGPRGYTF